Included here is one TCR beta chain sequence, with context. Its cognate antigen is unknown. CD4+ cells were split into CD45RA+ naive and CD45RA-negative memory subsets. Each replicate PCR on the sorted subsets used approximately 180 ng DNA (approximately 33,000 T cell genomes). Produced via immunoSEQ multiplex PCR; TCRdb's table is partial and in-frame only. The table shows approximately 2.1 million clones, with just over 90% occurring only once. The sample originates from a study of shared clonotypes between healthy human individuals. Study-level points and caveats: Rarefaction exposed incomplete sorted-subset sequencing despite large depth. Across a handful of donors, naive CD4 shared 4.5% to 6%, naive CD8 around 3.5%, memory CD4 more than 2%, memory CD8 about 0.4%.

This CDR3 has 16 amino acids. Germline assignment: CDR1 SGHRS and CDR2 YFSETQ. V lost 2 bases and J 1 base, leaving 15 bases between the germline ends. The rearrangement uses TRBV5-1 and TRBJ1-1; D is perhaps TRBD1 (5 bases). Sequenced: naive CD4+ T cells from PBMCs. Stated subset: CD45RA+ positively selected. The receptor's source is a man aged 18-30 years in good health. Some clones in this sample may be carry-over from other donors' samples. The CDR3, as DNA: TGCGCCAGCAGCTTAAATCCCGGGACTCCGAACACTGAAGCTTTCTTT. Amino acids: CASSLNPGTPNTEAFF.